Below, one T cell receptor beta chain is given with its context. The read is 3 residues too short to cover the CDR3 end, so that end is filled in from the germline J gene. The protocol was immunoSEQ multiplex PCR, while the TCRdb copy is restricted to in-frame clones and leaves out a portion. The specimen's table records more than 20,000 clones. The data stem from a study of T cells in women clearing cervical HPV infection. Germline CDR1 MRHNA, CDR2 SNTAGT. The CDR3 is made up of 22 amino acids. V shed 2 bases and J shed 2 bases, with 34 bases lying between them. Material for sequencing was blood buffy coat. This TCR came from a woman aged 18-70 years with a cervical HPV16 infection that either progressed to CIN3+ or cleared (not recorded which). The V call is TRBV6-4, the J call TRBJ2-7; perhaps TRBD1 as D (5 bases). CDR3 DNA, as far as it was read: TGTGCCAGCAGTGACCCCCCGGGCCTTGGCTTCGCGAAGTTGGACACCACCTACGAG. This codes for CASSDPPGLGFAKLDTTYE. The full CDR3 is CASSDPPGLGFAKLDTTYEQYF.